The 12 T cell receptor beta chains presented below share a single source sample, sequenced in a study of cytomegalovirus exposure and HLA in healthy donors. This PCR relied on a set of 60 Vbeta primers and 13 Jbeta primers. Libraries were prepared by immunoSEQ multiplex PCR; TCRdb keeps only in-frame clonotypes and omits some of them. The sample yields over 150,000 clones, 65% to 75% seen once. Sequenced: PBMCs. The receptor set was obtained from a man younger than 45 in good health and CMV-seronegative.

The genes are TRBV7-9 and TRBJ2-4, with TRBD1 matching 7 bases. The J segment lost 0 bases and the V segment lost 8 bases, leaving 10 bases of the junction unmatched. CDR1 SEHNR and CDR2 FQNEAQ come from the germline V gene (reference sequence). The CDR3 spans 16 residues. The CDR3 region has the DNA TGTGCCAGCCCTATGTGGCAGGGGGTAGCCAAAAACATTCAGTACTTC. This sequence encodes CASPMWQGVAKNIQYF.

The chain combines TRBV5-8 with TRBJ2-3; 8 nucleotides align to TRBD2. Losses at the gene ends were 5 bases for V and 3 bases for J; bases not matched to a gene: 5. The CDR3 has 14 residues. Germline V gives CDR1 SGHTS, CDR2 YDEGEE. The CDR3 sequence is CASSRGGATDTQYF. The CDR3 nucleotides are TGTGCCAGCAGTCGGGGGGGGGCGACAGATACGCAGTATTTT.

CDR3 DNA sequence: TGTGCCAGCAGCTTAGTCAGGGTCCAAGAGACCCAGTACTTC. Its protein product is CASSLVRVQETQYF. The chain combines TRBV7-9 with TRBJ2-5, with a possible D match to TRBD1 (5 bases). This CDR3 has 14 residues. V lost 1 base to trimming and J lost 1 base, with 7 bases between them. CDR1 and CDR2 from the germline V gene are SEHNR and FQNEAQ (reference sequence).

This chain links TRBV5-1 with TRBJ2-3; D perhaps matches TRBD2 (6 bases). Germline CDR1 reads SGHRS; CDR2 reads YFSETQ. This CDR3 spans 15 amino acids. V shed 0 bases and J shed 0 bases, with 8 bases lying between them. The CDR3 DNA follows: TGCGCCAGCAGCTTGGGCGGGGTTAGCACAGATACGCAGTATTTT. It is translated as CASSLGGVSTDTQYF.

The chain is built from TRBV7-8 and TRBJ1-1; 10 nucleotides match TRBD1. The V gene's germline CDR1 is SGHVS and CDR2 FQNEAQ. The CDR3 is made up of 14 amino acids. V trimming: 1 base; J trimming: 9 bases; junction bases outside the gene matches: 5. The CDR3, as DNA: TGTGCCAGCAGCTTAGGGGACAGGGGCACAAAAGCTTTCTTT. It yields the protein CASSLGDRGTKAFF. The full variable domain, its missing parts supplied by reference TRBV7-8 and TRBJ1-1, is GAGVSQSPRYKVAKRGQDVALRCDPISGHVSLFWYQQALGQGPEFLTYFQNEAQLDKSGLPSDRFFAERPEGSVSTLKIQRTQQEDSAVYLCASSLGDRGTKAFFGQGTRLTVV.

CDR3 DNA: TGTGCCAGCAGCGGAGGGACAGGGGCGCAGTACTTC. The encoded protein is CASSGGTGAQYF. The chain recombines TRBV7-9 with TRBJ2-5; 10 positions match TRBD1. Per germline, CDR1 SEHNR and CDR2 FQNEAQ (reference sequence). This CDR3 has 12 residues. V lost 5 bases to trimming and J lost 11 bases; unmatched junction nucleotides: 5.

The chain recombines TRBV5-1 with TRBJ2-5; D gene uncertain. CDR3 size: 13 residues. Germline CDR1 SGHRS, CDR2 YFSETQ. V was pared by 4 bases and J by 2 bases, with 9 bases between. DNA for the CDR3: TGCGCCAGCAGCCGTACAAGACAAGAGACCCAGTACTTC. Amino acids: CASSRTRQETQYF. Filled out from reference TRBV5-1 and TRBJ2-5, the complete variable domain reads KAGVTQTPRYLIKTRGQQVTLSCSPISGHRSVSWYQQTPGQGLQFLFEYFSETQRNKGNFPGRFSGRQFSNSRSEMNVSTLELGDSALYLCASSRTRQETQYFGPGTRLLVL.

This clone was seen a few times. V is TRBV28 and J is TRBJ2-3, with D maybe TRBD2 (6 bases). Trimming took off 5 bases at V and 3 bases at J, with 18 bases between the two ends. The CDR3 is made up of 16 amino acids. Germline V lookup: CDR1 MDHEN, CDR2 SYDVKM. CDR3 DNA sequence: TGTGCCAGCAGTAGATCATTTCGGGGAGGTACAGATACGCAGTATTTT. This gives the protein CASSRSFRGGTDTQYF.

CDR3 residues: CASSLWQGYGYTF. As DNA, the CDR3 is TGTGCCAGCAGTTTATGGCAGGGCTATGGCTACACCTTC. The genes are TRBV28 and TRBJ1-2; tentative D call: TRBD1 (5 bases). The V and J ends lost 0 bases and 4 bases respectively, with 6 bases between them. Germline V gene data show CDR1 as MDHEN and CDR2 as SYDVKM. The CDR3 has 13 amino acids.

The chain joins TRBV9 to TRBJ2-2; 11 nucleotides match TRBD2. The V segment lost 5 bases and the J segment 1 base; nucleotides outside the gene matches: 4. Germline V gene lookup returns CDR1 SGDLS and CDR2 YYNGEE. The CDR3 extends over 16 amino acids. CDR3 sequence (DNA): TGTGCCAGCAGTGCTACTAGCGGGGGGAACACCGGGGAGCTGTTTTTT. It translates to CASSATSGGNTGELFF.

The chain joins TRBV30 to TRBJ1-4; 11 bases fit TRBD1. This CDR3 region has 15 residues. V gave up 2 bases and J gave up 10 bases; unmatched junction bases: 9. Germline CDR1 and CDR2: GTSNPN and SVGIG (reference sequence). Here the CDR3 reads CAWSLSGTGGRKLFF. In nucleotides, the CDR3 is TGTGCCTGGAGTCTTTCCGGGACAGGGGGGAGAAAACTGTTTTTT.

V usage is TRBV13 and J usage is TRBJ2-7; possible D gene TRBD2, 5 bases. Germline CDR1 is PRHDT and CDR2 is FYEKMQ (reference sequence). The CDR3 is 14 amino acids. Between the trimmed V and J ends, which lost 3 bases and 2 bases, there was a span of 11 bases. The CDR3: CASSFLRGAYEQYF. CDR3 coding DNA: TGTGCCAGCAGCTTTTTACGGGGTGCCTACGAGCAGTACTTC.